The TCR beta chain described here comes from a study of blood T cells in healthy people across ages. Study-level findings and limits: Age advanced and TCR beta diversity per million T cells fell, roughly linearly.

Note on this clonotype: Its antigen is unidentified.

Combining a sample-barcoded 5' primer with a J-beta primer mix, a second PCR ran for 7 to 11 cycles. TCRdb re-called the 5' RACE reads through MiXCR, storing one row per CDR3 protein. The sample records about 780,000 distinct CDR3 sequences, roughly 25% being singletons. These data were also filed under a second study, of T cells of mothers and their children. That report notes: There were over 10 million TCR beta CDR3 reads from each mother and about 3 million from each child. Unrelated mother-child pairs always had slightly, but never significantly, lower normalized overlap than related pairs. No clones detected were persistent microchimeric T cell clones.

The source is a boy between 5 and 17 years old in good health. The sequencing input was blood.

The CDR3 sequence: CASSVRLAGSEAQYF. The CDR3 region has the DNA TGTGCCAGCAGTGTCAGACTAGCGGGGTCGGAGGCCCAGTACTTC. V gene TRBV12-3 or TRBV12-4 combines with J gene TRBJ2-5; 11 nucleotides agree with TRBD2. CDR3 length equals 15 residues. V trimming: 5 bases; J trimming: 9 bases; junction bases outside the gene matches: 11.